This TCR beta chain was retrieved from a study of blood T cell repertoires in COVID-19. Across the study: Both acute and convalescent COVID-19 samples were obtained from the United States, Italy and Spain. Nucleic acid was either cDNA or gDNA, and it came from T cells, B-cell-depleted T cells, or PBMCs.

Germline V gives CDR1 SGHTA, CDR2 FQGTGA. Trimming removed 5 bases from V and 9 bases from J; junction bases left unmatched: 6. CDR3 length equals 13 residues. For recovered donors of Cohort 3, there were two negative PCRs, clearance, or symptom resolution. Sequencing used immunoSEQ multiplex PCR; TCRdb keeps in-frame clones, though not all of them. The sample yields around 330,000 clones, about 89% seen once. The TCR sequence derives from a woman aged 40 to 55 who had recovered from COVID-19. Sequenced sample: PBMCs or T cells enriched from blood (not recorded which). The chain combines TRBV7-3 with TRBJ1-5; 8 bases line up with TRBD1. DNA for the CDR3: TGTGCCAGCAGCGAGTTCACAGGGGGGCCCCAGCATTTT. It codes for CASSEFTGGPQHF. The full variable domain, with the rest looked up from reference TRBV7-3 and TRBJ1-5, is GAGVSQTPSNKVTEKGKYVELRCDPISGHTALYWYRQSLGQGPEFLIYFQGTGAADDSGLPNDRFFAVRPEGSVSTLKIQRTERGDSAVYLCASSEFTGGPQHFGDGTRLSIL.